Below, 20 T cell receptor beta chains from the same sample are listed, as sequenced in a study of response to subunit inactivated influenza vaccine. TCRdb redid the calling of the RT-PCR reads with MiXCR, one entry per CDR3 protein. The sample lists roughly 500,000 distinct CDR3 sequences, around 25% occurring once. The source was CD4+ T cells sorted from PBMCs, collected approximately 5 days after vaccination. These receptors all stem from a man aged 50 or older who received an inactivated influenza vaccine.

The chain carries TRBV6-2 or TRBV6-3 and TRBJ2-5, with D hard to call. Germline V gene sequence: CDR1 MNHEY, CDR2 SVGEGT. The CDR3 has 11 amino acids. Deletions cut 6 bases from V and 5 bases from J, with 7 bases between. This CDR3 is CASRRLETQYF. In DNA, the CDR3 is TGTGCCAGCAGACGACTCGAGACCCAGTACTTC.

The rearrangement uses TRBV5-1 and TRBJ2-7, with a possible D match to TRBD1 (5 bases). Trimming took off 0 bases at V and 2 bases at J, with 15 bases between the two ends. This CDR3 spans 16 amino acids. Germline V gene data show CDR1 as SGHRS and CDR2 as YFSETQ. The CDR3 bases are TGCGCCAGCAGCTTGGGGCAGGGAATGGTCCCCTACGAGCAGTACTTC. This translates into CASSLGQGMVPYEQYF.

This clonotype was detected a few times. CDR3 in DNA: TGTGCCAGCAGCCGGCGGGGGGGAGACTACGAGCAGTACTTC. Translating it yields CASSRRGGDYEQYF. V and J are TRBV7-2 and TRBJ2-7; TRBD2 aligns across 9 bases. The J segment lost 3 bases and the V segment lost 5 bases, leaving 5 bases of the junction unmatched. Germline assignment: CDR1 SGHTA and CDR2 FQGNSA. The CDR3 has 14 residues.

This chain uses TRBV7-2 with TRBJ2-1, with TRBD2 identical over 9 bases. The V gene's germline CDR1 is SGHTA and CDR2 FQGNSA. The CDR3 is 16 amino acids. The J segment lost 9 bases and the V segment lost 1 base, leaving 10 bases of the junction unmatched. The CDR3 reads CASSLVSSRGGGEQFF. The CDR3 DNA is TGTGCCAGCAGCTTAGTCTCCTCGCGGGGGGGCGGTGAGCAGTTCTTC.

This clonotype was recorded a few times. The chain links TRBV20-1 to TRBJ2-7; 12 bases agree with TRBD2. V shed 4 bases and J 0 bases; nucleotides not matched to a gene: 4. Germline lookup yields CDR1 DFQATT and CDR2 SNEGSKA (reference sequence). This CDR3 is 15 amino acids long. The CDR3 loop reads CSAKGLAGLSYEQYF. As DNA, the CDR3 is TGCAGTGCTAAAGGACTAGCGGGGCTCTCCTACGAGCAGTACTTC.

In this sample, this clonotype turned up a few times. The chain employs TRBV20-1 and TRBJ1-5, with no clear D. V lost 3 bases, J lost 4 bases, and 7 bases lay in between. The CDR3 covers 12 residues. CDR1 and CDR2 from the germline V gene are DFQATT and SNEGSKA (reference sequence). The CDR3 DNA follows: TGCAGTGCTAGCCCCAGGAATCAGCCCCAGCATTTT. As protein: CSASPRNQPQHF.

The rearrangement joins TRBV6-1 to TRBJ1-6; 10 bases are a match to TRBD1. The junction had 11 bases not matched to a gene; V was cut back by 6 bases and J by 9 bases. Germline assignment: CDR1 MNHNS and CDR2 SASEGT. The CDR3 runs 16 residues. CDR3 protein: CASRPPGQGRASPLHF. CDR3 nucleotides: TGTGCCAGCAGGCCTCCGGGACAGGGGCGTGCTTCACCCCTCCACTTT.

This clonotype was counted a few times. This chain links TRBV7-2 with TRBJ2-1; no definite D call. Trimming removed 1 base at V and 6 bases at J, with 10 bases between. The germline V gene has CDR1 SGHTA and CDR2 FQGNSA. The CDR3 runs 14 residues. The CDR3 DNA sequence: TGTGCCAGCAGCTTAGTTTCTGGGCCCAATGAGCAGTTCTTC. Amino acids: CASSLVSGPNEQFF.

The chain couples TRBV20-1 to TRBJ2-2; D is possibly TRBD1 (6 bases). V was trimmed by 6 bases and J by 7 bases, leaving 21 bases between them. The CDR3 contains 15 residues. CDR1 and CDR2 from the germline V gene are DFQATT and SNEGSKA (reference sequence). The chain's CDR3 is CSAPIPTGSIGELFF. CDR3 DNA sequence: TGCAGTGCACCAATTCCGACAGGTTCCATCGGGGAGCTGTTTTTT.

The chain recombines TRBV9 with TRBJ1-3; D gene uncertain. CDR3 length: 14 residues. Germline CDR1 SGDLS, CDR2 YYNGEE. V was shortened by 0 bases and J by 2 bases, with 6 bases between the two germline ends. The chain's CDR3 is CASSVGGTGNTIYF. In DNA, the CDR3 is TGTGCCAGCAGCGTAGGAGGGACTGGAAACACCATATATTTT.

This clonotype occurred many times. The chain combines TRBV29-1 with TRBJ2-5, with 10 bases identical to TRBD2. The CDR3 consists of 12 residues. The V gene end was trimmed by 5 bases and the J gene end by 4 bases; junction bases not matched to a gene: 1. Germline V gene lookup returns CDR1 SQVTM and CDR2 ANQGSEA. The DNA of the CDR3 is TGCAGCGTTCAGCGGGGGGGAGAGACCCAGTACTTC. It encodes CSVQRGGETQYF.

CDR3 nucleotides: TGCAGTGCTAGAGCGGTAGCGGGGAACTACAATGAGCAGTTCTTC. This sequence encodes CSARAVAGNYNEQFF. The chain employs TRBV20-1 and TRBJ2-1; 8 positions agree with TRBD2. The CDR3 contains 15 residues. Germline V lookup: CDR1 DFQATT, CDR2 SNEGSKA (reference sequence). V trimming: 1 base; J trimming: 3 bases; junction bases outside the gene matches: 5.

This chain uses TRBV24-1 with TRBJ2-1; TRBD2 aligns across 9 bases. With V trimmed by 3 bases and J by 4 bases, 15 bases remained unmatched. Germline CDR1 reads KGHDR; CDR2 reads SFDVKD. The CDR3 spans 19 residues. The CDR3 coding sequence is TGTGCCACCAGTGATCCTAATAGCGGGGGCTACTCAGTATACAATGAGCAGTTCTTC. It codes for CATSDPNSGGYSVYNEQFF.

This clonotype was seen just once. The chain employs TRBV6-1 and TRBJ1-4; 7 bases align to TRBD1. This CDR3 is 15 amino acids long. Germline CDR1 reads MNHNS; CDR2 reads SASEGT. V lost 3 bases to trimming and J lost 11 bases; unmatched junction nucleotides: 12. CDR3 in amino acids: CASSEGQGGLEKLFF. The CDR3 bases are TGTGCCAGCAGTGAGGGGCAGGGGGGGCTTGAGAAACTGTTTTTT.

The chain has TRBV3-1 and TRBJ2-1, with D perhaps assigned TRBD1 or TRBD2 (5 bases each). CDR3 size: 15 residues. Trimming stripped 4 bases from V and 4 bases from J, with 14 bases between. Germline CDR1 LGHDT, CDR2 YNNKEL (reference sequence). CDR3 in amino acids: CASSPIRGAYNEQFF. In DNA form, the CDR3 reads TGTGCCAGCAGCCCGATACGAGGGGCTTACAATGAGCAGTTCTTC.

The chain is built from TRBV6-5 and TRBJ1-4; D is undetermined. The V gene lost 2 bases and the J gene lost 7 bases, with 11 bases spanning the gap. Germline assignment: CDR1 MNHEY and CDR2 SVGAGI. The CDR3 totals 14 residues. This chain's CDR3 is CASSYRQRTEKLFF. In nucleotides, the CDR3 is TGTGCCAGCAGTTACCGCCAAAGGACTGAAAAACTGTTTTTT.

This clonotype has just one count. V gene TRBV5-1 combines with J gene TRBJ1-1; a possible D gene is TRBD1 (5 bases). The ends were cut back, 6 bases at V and 11 bases at J, with 26 bases in the middle. The CDR3 is 15 amino acids. The V gene's germline CDR1 is SGHRS and CDR2 YFSETQ. CDR3 protein: CASTPGGALGNVAFF. The CDR3 coding sequence is TGCGCCAGCACCCCAGGAGGGGCGCTGGGTAATGTGGCTTTCTTT.

This clonotype was seen more than once but under ten times. V and J are TRBV27 and TRBJ2-3; D remains ambiguous. Germline CDR1 MNHEY, CDR2 SMNVEV (reference sequence). Trimming removed 2 bases at V and 4 bases at J, with 10 bases between. This CDR3 is 14 amino acids long. The DNA of the CDR3 is TGTGCCAGCAGTTTAGCCCGATGGGCAGATACGCAGTATTTT. Its protein is CASSLARWADTQYF.

This clonotype was counted between two and nine times. One end of the junction does not line up with germline, which may come from a read error. This chain links TRBV4-2 with TRBJ2-5; 8 nucleotides align to TRBD2. The CDR3 spans 14 residues. Germline CDR1 reads LGHNA; CDR2 reads YNFKEQ. CDR3 in amino acids: CASSQEREQATQYF. Here the CDR3 DNA reads TGTGCCAGCAGCCAGGAGCGGGAGCAAGCGACCCAGTACTTC.

The chain couples TRBV5-1 to TRBJ2-3; D gene ambiguous. The V gene lost 5 bases and the J gene lost 2 bases, with 6 bases spanning the gap. The CDR3 contains 12 residues. Germline CDR1 is SGHRS and CDR2 is YFSETQ. The CDR3 DNA reads TGCGCCAGCAGAGGTATCACAGATACGCAGTATTTT. Translated, it gives CASRGITDTQYF.